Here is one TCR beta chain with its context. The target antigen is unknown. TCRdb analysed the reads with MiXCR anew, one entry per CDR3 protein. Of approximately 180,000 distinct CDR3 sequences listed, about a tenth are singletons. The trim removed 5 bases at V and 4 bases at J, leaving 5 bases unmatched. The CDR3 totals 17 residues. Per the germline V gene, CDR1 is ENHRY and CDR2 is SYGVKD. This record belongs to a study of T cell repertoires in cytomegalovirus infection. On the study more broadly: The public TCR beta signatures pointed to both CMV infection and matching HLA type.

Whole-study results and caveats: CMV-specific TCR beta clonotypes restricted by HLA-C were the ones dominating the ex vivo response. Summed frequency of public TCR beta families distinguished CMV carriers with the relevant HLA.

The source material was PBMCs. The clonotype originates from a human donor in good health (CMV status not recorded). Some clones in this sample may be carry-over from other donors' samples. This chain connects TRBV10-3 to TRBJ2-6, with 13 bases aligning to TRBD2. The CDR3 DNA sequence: TGTGCCATCAGTACCGGACTAGCGGGGGTGGGGGCCAACGTCCTGACTTTC. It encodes CAISTGLAGVGANVLTF.